This TCR beta chain emerged from a study of blood T cell repertoires in COVID-19. The study recruited people aged about 18 to 95 years across around 24 US areas. No more than 2 weeks before study entry, exposed participants had met a case of COVID-19. Per the original methods: Nucleated cell counts were estimated from reference gene primer amplification. Clones were read by immunoSEQ multiplex PCR, and TCRdb kept only the in-frame ones, dropping some. The V and J calls and clone size are taken from that table; D and trimming were inferred from the DNA. This sample has approximately 400,000 clones, with 91% found just once. V lost 5 bases and J 0 bases, leaving 17 bases between the germline ends. CDR1 and CDR2 from the germline V gene are SGHTA and FQGNSA. The CDR3 is 17 residues long.

This TCR came from a woman aged 40 to 55 who had been exposed to COVID-19. Sequencing used PBMCs or T cells enriched from blood (not recorded which). The chain combines TRBV7-2 with TRBJ1-3; the D gene is possibly TRBD1 (5 bases). Written as DNA, the CDR3 is TGTGCCAGCAGCCGCCTGGGGATCGGGGGCTCTGGAAACACCATATATTTT. It is translated as CASSRLGIGGSGNTIYF. The complete variable domain, with remaining parts taken from reference TRBV7-2 and TRBJ1-3, reads GAGVSQSPSNKVTEKGKDVELRCDPISGHTALYWYRQSLGQGLEFLIYFQGNSAPDKSGLPSDRFSAERTGGSVSTLTIQRTQQEDSAVYLCASSRLGIGGSGNTIYFGEGSWLTVV.